Below, one T cell receptor (beta chain) is given with its context. From germline, CDR1 is MNHNS and CDR2 SASEGT. The CDR3 length is 14 residues. V lost 5 bases, J lost 2 bases, and 10 bases lay in between. Here immunoSEQ multiplex PCR was the method, and the copy in TCRdb shows in-frame clones only, minus some. There are hundreds of thousands of clones in the sample; 95% occur only once, and approximately 0.02% lies in the top ten. The source of the sample is a study of shared T cell receptors in the human thymus. Sequencing was performed on thymocytes. The source is a human donor. The chain couples TRBV6-1 to TRBJ2-1; perhaps TRBD2 as D (6 bases). As DNA, the CDR3 is TGTGCCAGCAGTCCCCAGCGGGCCTACAATGAGCAGTTCTTC. Translation gives CASSPQRAYNEQFF.